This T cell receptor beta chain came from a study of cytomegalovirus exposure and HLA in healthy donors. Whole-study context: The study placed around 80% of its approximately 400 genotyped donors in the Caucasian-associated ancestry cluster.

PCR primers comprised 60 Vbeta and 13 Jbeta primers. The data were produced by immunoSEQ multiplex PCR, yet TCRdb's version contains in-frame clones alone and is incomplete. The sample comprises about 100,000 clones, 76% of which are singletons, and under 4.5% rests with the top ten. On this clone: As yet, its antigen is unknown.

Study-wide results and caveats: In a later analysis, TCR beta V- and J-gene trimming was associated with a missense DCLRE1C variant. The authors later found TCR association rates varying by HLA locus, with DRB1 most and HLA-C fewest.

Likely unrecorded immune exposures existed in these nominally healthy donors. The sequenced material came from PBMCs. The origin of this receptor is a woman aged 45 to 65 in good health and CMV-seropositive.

The CDR3 nucleotides read TGTGCCAGCAGTGAAGTGGCTGGGACGACTAGGGCCTATGGCTACACCTTC. Its protein product is CASSEVAGTTRAYGYTF. The chain is built from TRBV6-1 and TRBJ1-2; tentative D call: TRBD1 (5 bases). Germline V gene lookup returns CDR1 MNHNS and CDR2 SASEGT. Trimming shortened V by 1 base and J by 4 bases, and 19 bases separated the two germline ends. The CDR3 spans 17 residues.